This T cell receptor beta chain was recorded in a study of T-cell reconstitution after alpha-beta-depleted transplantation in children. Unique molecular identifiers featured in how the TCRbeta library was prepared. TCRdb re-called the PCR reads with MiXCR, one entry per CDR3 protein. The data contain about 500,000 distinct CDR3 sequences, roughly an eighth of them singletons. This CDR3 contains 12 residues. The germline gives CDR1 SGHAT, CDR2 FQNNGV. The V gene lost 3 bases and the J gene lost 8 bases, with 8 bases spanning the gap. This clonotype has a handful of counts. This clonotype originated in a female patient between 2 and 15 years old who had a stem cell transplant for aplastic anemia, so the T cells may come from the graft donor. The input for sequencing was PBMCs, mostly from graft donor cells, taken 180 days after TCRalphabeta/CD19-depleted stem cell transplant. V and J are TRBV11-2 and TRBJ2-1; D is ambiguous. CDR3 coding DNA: TGTGCCAGCAGCTTTAGACGGGATGAGCAGTTCTTC. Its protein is CASSFRRDEQFF. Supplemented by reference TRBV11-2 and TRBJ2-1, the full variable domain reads EAGVAQSPRYKIIEKRQSVAFWCNPISGHATLYWYQQILGQGPKLLIQFQNNGVVDDSQLPKDRFSAERLKGVDSTLKIQPAKLEDSAVYLCASSFRRDEQFFGPGTRLTVL.